This T cell receptor (beta chain) was found in a study of blood T cells in healthy people across ages. Broader study findings: Among T cells, TCR beta diversity per million cells dropped roughly linearly as age rose.

The CDR3 sequence is 17 residues long. Germline trimming cut 5 bases from V and 6 bases from J; bases unmatched to any gene: 13. CDR1 and CDR2 from the germline V gene are SEHNR and FQNEAQ (reference sequence). This clonotype was counted once. Antigen: not known. A second PCR, run for roughly 7 to 11 cycles, used a sample-barcoded 5' primer plus a J-beta primer mix. Every single cDNA molecule received a tag from a template-switch adaptor with 12 random nucleotides. TCRdb called the 5' RACE reads again in MiXCR, with one record for every CDR3 protein. This sample has 780,000 or so distinct CDR3 sequences, with around half found just once.

Sequencing was carried out using blood. The clonotype comes from a man older than 75 in good health. V is TRBV7-9 and J is TRBJ2-1; 10 bases fit TRBD1. Here the CDR3 reads CASSQTGGSGVFNEQFF. The CDR3 DNA reads TGTGCCAGCAGCCAGACAGGGGGCTCGGGAGTATTCAATGAGCAGTTCTTC.